What follows are 26 T cell receptor beta chains derived from one specimen sequenced in a study of shared clonotypes between healthy human individuals. Assay used: immunoSEQ multiplex PCR; TCRdb lists only in-frame clones, some missing. In the table there are approximately 1.5 million clones, 98% of which are singletons. Sequencing input: naive CD4+ T cells sorted from blood. Subset noted: CD45RA+ positively selected. Every receptor here comes from a man aged 30-40 years in good health.

The V and J genes are TRBV5-1 and TRBJ2-4; 10 bases are shared with TRBD1. The trim removed 4 bases at V and 8 bases at J, leaving 6 bases unmatched. CDR1 and CDR2 from the germline V gene are SGHRS and YFSETQ. This CDR3 region has 14 residues. CDR3 coding DNA: TGCGCCAGCAGCACCGGACAGGGGGAAGACATTCAGTACTTC. Translating it yields CASSTGQGEDIQYF.

The CDR3: CASSLGLGIYEQYF. The CDR3 DNA reads as TGTGCCAGCAGTTTGGGGTTGGGGATATACGAGCAGTACTTC. The gene calls are TRBV28 and TRBJ2-7, with D unclear. This CDR3 has 14 amino acids. Between the trimmed V and J ends, which lost 3 bases and 4 bases, there was a span of 13 bases. CDR1 is MDHEN, CDR2 SYDVKM, per germline.

A remark on this clone: Distinct nucleotide sequences in the sample also encode this CDR3. The chain employs TRBV11-2 and TRBJ2-5; D is unclear. V was shortened by 1 base and J by 2 bases, with 5 bases between the two germline ends. In germline, CDR1 is SGHAT, CDR2 FQNNGV. The CDR3 loop spans 13 amino acids. CDR3 DNA: TGTGCCAGCAGCTTAGCCTCACAAGAGACCCAGTACTTC. Protein sequence: CASSLASQETQYF.

The gene calls are TRBV5-1 and TRBJ1-2; 7 positions match TRBD1. Germline V gives CDR1 SGHRS, CDR2 YFSETQ. The length of the CDR3 is 16 residues. With 4 bases clipped from V and 5 bases from J, the junction kept 14 bases outside the gene matches. CDR3 in amino acids: CASSPDRISAFYGYTF. The DNA for the CDR3 is TGCGCCAGCAGCCCGGACAGGATATCGGCGTTTTATGGCTACACCTTC.

The chain couples TRBV18 to TRBJ1-2; 8 bases map to TRBD1. The CDR3 runs to 15 residues. V was pared by 3 bases and J by 4 bases, with 7 bases of the junction left unmatched. Germline V gene lookup returns CDR1 KGHSH and CDR2 LQKENI. Here the CDR3 reads CASSPLPGGPYGYTF. Written as DNA, the CDR3 is TGTGCCAGCTCACCCCTACCAGGGGGCCCCTATGGCTACACCTTC.

CDR3 in DNA: TGTGCCAGCAGCGCGGGGGGATCCTATGGCTACACCTTC. Protein sequence: CASSAGGSYGYTF. The chain carries TRBV5-4 and TRBJ1-2, with D maybe TRBD1 (5 bases). CDR3 length: 13 residues. V lost 4 bases and J 4 bases, leaving 11 bases between the germline ends. Germline-derived CDR1 and CDR2 are SGHNT and YYREEE (reference sequence).

The chain employs TRBV19 and TRBJ1-1; perhaps TRBD1 as D (5 bases). This CDR3 is built from 15 residues. Germline V gene sequence: CDR1 LNHDA, CDR2 SQIVND (reference sequence). V was clipped by 6 bases and J by 4 bases, with 18 bases between them. The chain's CDR3 is CASSGGTLGATEAFF. Here the CDR3 DNA reads TGTGCCAGTAGCGGCGGGACCCTCGGTGCCACTGAAGCTTTCTTT.

The chain uses TRBV29-1 and TRBJ2-1; TRBD2 is a possible D gene (5 bases). The CDR3 consists of 16 residues. In germline, CDR1 is SQVTM, CDR2 ANQGSEA. V lost 5 bases and J lost 2, with 19 bases in between. The CDR3 DNA reads as TGCAGCGTTACCCGTGTTGAGGGTTTCCCCTACAATGAGCAGTTCTTC. As protein: CSVTRVEGFPYNEQFF.

This chain uses TRBV2 with TRBJ1-1; perhaps TRBD1 as D (5 bases). The ends were cut back, 0 bases at V and 4 bases at J, with 12 bases in the middle. The CDR3 is made up of 15 amino acids. From germline, CDR1 is SNHLY and CDR2 FYNNEI. The CDR3 DNA reads TGTGCCAGCAGTGAAGCGCGGGGGGTTGGCACTGAAGCTTTCTTT. It encodes CASSEARGVGTEAFF.

V gene TRBV10-3 combines with J gene TRBJ2-2, with D maybe TRBD1 (6 bases). Germline loops: CDR1 ENHRY, CDR2 SYGVKD. Deletions cut 3 bases from V and 5 bases from J, with 19 bases between. The CDR3 runs to 17 residues. For the CDR3, the DNA is TGTGCCATCAGTGACCCAAGGGCTAGCCAGGGGACCGGGGAGCTGTTTTTT. It translates to CAISDPRASQGTGELFF.

The J gene is TRBJ2-1, the V gene TRBV6-1, with TRBD2 identical over 10 bases. This CDR3 spans 14 amino acids. Germline V CDR1 and CDR2: MNHNS, SASEGT. After removal of 8 bases from V and 2 bases from J, the junction contained 3 bases not matched to a gene. The CDR3 DNA reads as TGTGCCAGCTCAACTAGCGGGGCCTACAATGAGCAGTTCTTC. It encodes CASSTSGAYNEQFF.

CDR3 in amino acids: CASSTGGTSGRAGETQYF. The CDR3 DNA is TGCGCCAGCAGCACAGGCGGGACTAGCGGGAGGGCCGGTGAGACCCAGTACTTC. The V and J genes are TRBV5-1 and TRBJ2-5, with 16 bases aligning to TRBD2. V shed 4 bases and J 5 bases; nucleotides not matched to a gene: 11. The CDR3 totals 18 residues. The germline gives CDR1 SGHRS, CDR2 YFSETQ.

The CDR3 coding sequence is TGTGCCAGCAGTGAAGATCGGCCTACATACAATGAGCAGTTCTTC. Protein product: CASSEDRPTYNEQFF. The genes are TRBV6-1 and TRBJ2-1; D call uncertain. Between the trimmed V and J ends, which lost 1 base and 4 bases, there was a span of 11 bases. This CDR3 is built from 15 residues. Germline V gene data show CDR1 as MNHNS and CDR2 as SASEGT.

As concerns this clone: Distinct nucleotide sequences in the sample also encode this CDR3. The chain couples TRBV5-1 to TRBJ1-3; D call uncertain. The CDR3 length is 12 residues. Germline V gives CDR1 SGHRS, CDR2 YFSETQ. Trimming took off 5 bases at V and 3 bases at J, with 6 bases between the two ends. CDR3 in amino acids: CASSSGGNTIYF. The DNA for the CDR3 is TGCGCCAGCAGTTCCGGTGGAAACACCATATATTTT.

As DNA, the CDR3 is TGTGCCAGCAGTCGCCCGGGACTAGAGACCCAGTACTTC. It yields the protein CASSRPGLETQYF. The genes are TRBV2 and TRBJ2-5; weak D call: TRBD2 (6 bases). The CDR3 sequence is 13 residues long. Germline V gene lookup returns CDR1 SNHLY and CDR2 FYNNEI. V lost 5 bases and J 4 bases, leaving 11 bases between the germline ends.

The rearrangement uses TRBV5-5 and TRBJ2-3; TRBD2 agrees at 9 bases. Trimming cost V 0 bases and J 2 bases; bases outside gene matches: 1. This CDR3 is built from 15 residues. Per the germline V gene, CDR1 is SGHKS and CDR2 is YYEKEE (reference sequence). CDR3 nucleotides: TGTGCCAGCAGCTTGGCTAGCGGGGCCACAGATACGCAGTATTTT. Translation gives CASSLASGATDTQYF.

The chain carries TRBV6-1 and TRBJ2-1; no definite D call. The length of the CDR3 is 13 residues. Between the trimmed V and J ends, which lost 7 bases and 0 bases, there was a span of 7 bases. The germline CDR1 and CDR2 sequences are MNHNS and SASEGT. The CDR3 here is CASKGSSYNEQFF. The CDR3 coding sequence is TGTGCCAGCAAAGGAAGCTCCTACAATGAGCAGTTCTTC.

This rearrangement joins TRBV2 to TRBJ2-5; 8 bases are shared with TRBD2. This CDR3 comprises 12 residues. Per germline, CDR1 SNHLY and CDR2 FYNNEI. The chain's CDR3 is CTYGRARETQYF. CDR3 coding DNA: TGTACCTACGGGAGGGCCAGGGAGACCCAGTACTTC.

This chain connects TRBV5-6 to TRBJ1-2; 8 bases align to TRBD1. The J segment lost 9 bases and the V segment lost 1 base, leaving 2 bases of the junction unmatched. This CDR3 is 12 amino acids long. Looked up from germline, CDR1 is SGHDT and CDR2 is YYEEEE. DNA for the CDR3: TGTGCCAGCAGCTTGAGGACAGGGCGCTACACCTTC. It yields the protein CASSLRTGRYTF. The whole variable domain, filled in from reference TRBV5-6 and TRBJ1-2, reads DAGVTQSPTHLIKTRGQQVTLRCSPKSGHDTVSWYQQALGQGPQFIFQYYEEEERQRGNFPDRFSGHQFPNYSSELNVNALLLGDSALYLCASSLRTGRYTFGSGTRLTVV.

V usage is TRBV18 and J usage is TRBJ2-2; 10 nucleotides align to TRBD2. After removal of 5 bases from V and 3 bases from J, the junction contained 6 bases not matched to a gene. CDR3 length: 16 residues. Per germline, CDR1 KGHSH and CDR2 LQKENI. CDR3 amino acids: CASSGRTSGDTGELFF. The CDR3 DNA reads as TGTGCCAGCTCAGGACGGACTAGCGGAGACACCGGGGAGCTGTTTTTT.

V and J are TRBV15 and TRBJ2-4; tentatively, D is TRBD2 (5 bases). This CDR3 is 13 amino acids long. V was pared by 3 bases and J by 8 bases, with 11 bases between. The germline V gene encodes CDR1 LNHNV and CDR2 YYDKDF (reference sequence). The CDR3 DNA follows: TGTGCCACCAGCAGGGTTTACGGGGACATTCAGTACTTC. Translating it yields CATSRVYGDIQYF.

The chain couples TRBV5-1 to TRBJ2-7; D is unclear. Trimming shortened V by 4 bases and J by 2 bases, and 10 bases separated the two germline ends. CDR1 and CDR2 (germline): SGHRS, YFSETQ. This CDR3 spans 13 amino acids. CDR3: CASSPFQAYEQYF. The DNA of the CDR3 is TGCGCCAGCAGCCCATTCCAAGCCTACGAGCAGTACTTC.

The chain couples TRBV19 to TRBJ1-5; no firm D call. The V and J ends lost 7 bases and 1 base respectively, with 14 bases between them. This CDR3 region has 15 residues. Looked up from germline, CDR1 is LNHDA and CDR2 is SQIVND (reference sequence). The chain's CDR3 is CASIHPHGSNQPQHF. The CDR3 bases are TGTGCCAGTATACACCCTCATGGGAGCAATCAGCCCCAGCATTTT.

As to this clone: The same CDR3 also results from other DNA sequences found in this sample. This rearrangement joins TRBV7-2 to TRBJ1-5, with no clear D. Germline CDR1 SGHTA, CDR2 FQGNSA. The CDR3 is 12 residues long. V lost 1 base, J lost 5 bases, and 3 bases lay in between. Here the CDR3 reads CASSLGDQPQHF. The CDR3, as DNA: TGTGCCAGCAGCTTAGGTGATCAGCCCCAGCATTTT.

Turning to this clone: One junction end does not reproduce the germline sequence, and a read error may be involved. The rearrangement joins TRBV5-6 to TRBJ2-5; no definite D call. The CDR3 covers 13 residues. Germline assignment: CDR1 SGHDT and CDR2 YYEEEE. The CDR3, as DNA: TGTGCCAGCAGTTTGGTGGAGTATAAGACCCAGTACTTC. As protein: CASSLVEYKTQYF. Using reference TRBV5-6 and TRBJ2-5 for the parts outside the CDR3, the full variable domain is DAGVTQSPTHLIKTRGQQVTLRCSPKSGHDTVSWYQQALGQGPQFIFQYYEEEERQRGNFPDRFSGHQFPNYSSELNVNALLLGDSALYLCASSLVEYKTQYFGPGTRLLVL.

The gene calls are TRBV19 and TRBJ2-7, with a tentative D call TRBD2 (6 bases). The CDR3 has 14 residues. Trimming took 2 bases from V and 3 from J, leaving 11 bases between them. Looked up from germline, CDR1 is LNHDA and CDR2 is SQIVND (reference sequence). The CDR3 DNA reads TGTGCCAGTAGTATATCCCTAGCGAACTACGAGCAGTACTTC. Residues: CASSISLANYEQYF.